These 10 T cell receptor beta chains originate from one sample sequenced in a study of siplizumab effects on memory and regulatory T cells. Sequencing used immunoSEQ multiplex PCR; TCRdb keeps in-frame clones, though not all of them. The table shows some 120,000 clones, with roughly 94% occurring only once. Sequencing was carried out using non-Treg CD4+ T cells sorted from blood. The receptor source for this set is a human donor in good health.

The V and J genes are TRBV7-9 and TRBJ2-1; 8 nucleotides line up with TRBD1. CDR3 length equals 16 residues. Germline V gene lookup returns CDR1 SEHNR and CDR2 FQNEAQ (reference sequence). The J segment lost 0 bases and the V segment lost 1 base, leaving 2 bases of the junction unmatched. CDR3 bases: TGTGCCAGCAGCTTAGGGGACAGGAGCTCCTACAATGAGCAGTTCTTC. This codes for CASSLGDRSSYNEQFF.

CDR3 residues: CASSQQGVHTDTQYF. The DNA of the CDR3 is TGTGCCAGCAGTCAACAGGGGGTCCACACAGATACGCAGTATTTT. This chain links TRBV6-4 with TRBJ2-3; TRBD1 aligns across 8 bases. The CDR3 runs to 15 residues. Looked up from germline, CDR1 is MRHNA and CDR2 is SNTAGT. The V segment lost 5 bases and the J segment 2 bases; nucleotides outside the gene matches: 6.

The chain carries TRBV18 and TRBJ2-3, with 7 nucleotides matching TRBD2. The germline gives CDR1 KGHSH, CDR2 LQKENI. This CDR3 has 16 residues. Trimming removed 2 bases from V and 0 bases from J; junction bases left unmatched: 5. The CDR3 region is CASSPRSSGSTDTQYF. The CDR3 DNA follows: TGTGCCAGCTCACCAAGATCTAGCGGTAGCACAGATACGCAGTATTTT.

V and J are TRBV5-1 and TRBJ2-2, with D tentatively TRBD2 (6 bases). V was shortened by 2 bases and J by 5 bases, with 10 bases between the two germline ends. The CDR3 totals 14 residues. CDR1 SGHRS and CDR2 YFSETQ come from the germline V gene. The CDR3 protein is CASSFNGGTGELFF. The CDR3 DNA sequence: TGCGCCAGCAGCTTTAATGGGGGGACCGGGGAGCTGTTTTTT.

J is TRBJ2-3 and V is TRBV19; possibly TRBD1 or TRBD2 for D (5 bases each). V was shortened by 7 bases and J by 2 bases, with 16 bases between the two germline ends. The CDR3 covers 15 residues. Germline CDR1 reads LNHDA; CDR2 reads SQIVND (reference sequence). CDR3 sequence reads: CASTLGPYPTDTQYF. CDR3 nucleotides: TGTGCCAGTACCTTGGGACCCTATCCCACAGATACGCAGTATTTT.

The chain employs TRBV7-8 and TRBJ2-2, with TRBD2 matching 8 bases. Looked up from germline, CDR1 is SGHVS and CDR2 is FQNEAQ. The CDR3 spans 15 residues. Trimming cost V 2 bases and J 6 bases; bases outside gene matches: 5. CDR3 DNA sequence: TGTGCCAGCAGCTTACCTAGCGGGCGGCCCGGGGAGCTGTTTTTT. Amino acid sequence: CASSLPSGRPGELFF.

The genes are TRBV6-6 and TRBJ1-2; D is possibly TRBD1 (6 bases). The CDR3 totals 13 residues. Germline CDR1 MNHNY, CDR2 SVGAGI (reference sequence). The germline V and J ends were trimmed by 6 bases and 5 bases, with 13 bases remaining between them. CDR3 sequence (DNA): TGTGCCAGCAGGCACAGGGTAAATTATGGCTACACCTTC. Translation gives CASRHRVNYGYTF.

CDR3 protein: CASSLGGGKAAEAFF. CDR3 bases: TGTGCCAGCAGCTTAGGGGGGGGCAAGGCGGCTGAAGCTTTCTTT. The chain has TRBV7-2 and TRBJ1-1, with D maybe TRBD1 (6 bases). The CDR3 spans 15 residues. Germline V gene sequence: CDR1 SGHTA, CDR2 FQGNSA. V was pared by 1 base and J by 6 bases, with 15 bases between.

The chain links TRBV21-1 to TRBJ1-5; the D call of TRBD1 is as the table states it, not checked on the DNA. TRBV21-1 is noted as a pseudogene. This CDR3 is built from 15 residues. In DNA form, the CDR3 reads TGTGCCAGCAGCGACAGGCATATCGCGGGCCAGCCCCAGCATTTT. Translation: CASSDRHIAGQPQHF.

The CDR3: CAISVGQQETQYF. The CDR3, as DNA: TGTGCCATCAGTGTGGGACAGCAAGAGACCCAGTACTTC. The rearrangement uses TRBV10-3 and TRBJ2-5; 7 bases agree with TRBD1. V lost 4 bases and J lost 2; bases outside the gene matches: 1. The CDR3 totals 13 residues. The germline gives CDR1 ENHRY, CDR2 SYGVKD.